These 29 T cell receptor beta chains originate from one sample sequenced in a study of T-cell reconstitution after alpha-beta-depleted transplantation in children. Unique molecular identifiers were built into the TCRbeta library. TCRdb independently ran MiXCR on the PCR reads; one entry per CDR3 protein. The sample comprises about 200,000 distinct CDR3 sequences, about 6% of which are singletons, and about 5% rests with the top ten. The source was PBMCs, collected before TCRalphabeta/CD19-depleted stem cell transplant. All receptors come from a girl under three years old with combined immunodeficiency, due to receive a stem cell transplant.

The table lists this clonotype with a count of one. The chain recombines TRBV12-3 or TRBV12-4 with TRBJ2-1; TRBD1 is a possible D gene (6 bases). Trimming removed 5 bases at V and 3 bases at J, with 14 bases between. The CDR3 is 15 amino acids. Here the CDR3 DNA reads TGTGCCAGCAGTCGTCCGGGACAACACTACAATGAGCAGTTCTTC. Translation gives CASSRPGQHYNEQFF.

This clonotype appeared many times. The gene calls are TRBV14 and TRBJ2-7; D remains ambiguous. The CDR3 covers 15 residues. Per the germline V gene, CDR1 is SGHDN and CDR2 is FVKESK. Trimming removed 2 bases at V and 2 bases at J, with 13 bases between. The chain's CDR3 is CASSQFISSPYEQYF. The CDR3 DNA sequence: TGTGCCAGCAGCCAATTCATCTCCAGTCCCTACGAGCAGTACTTC.

The chain employs TRBV14 and TRBJ2-2; D is perhaps TRBD2 (7 bases). Germline V gene lookup returns CDR1 SGHDN and CDR2 FVKESK. Trimming left V 0 bases short and J 7 bases short, with 15 bases between. This CDR3 has 16 amino acids. The chain's CDR3 is CASSQEDGGAFGELFF. DNA for the CDR3: TGTGCCAGCAGCCAAGAGGATGGGGGGGCCTTCGGGGAGCTGTTTTTT.

This rearrangement joins TRBV7-6 to TRBJ2-7, with TRBD1 identical over 9 bases. This CDR3 contains 16 residues. V dropped 5 bases and J dropped 1; count of bases not matched to a gene: 9. CDR1 is SGHVS, CDR2 FNYEAQ, per germline. CDR3 sequence (DNA): TGTGCCAGCAGCCCATGGACAGGGGAGGTATCCTACGAGCAGTACTTC. Translation gives CASSPWTGEVSYEQYF.

A few counts support this clonotype. V is TRBV20-1 and J is TRBJ2-2; TRBD2 matches at 11 bases. V lost 0 bases to trimming and J lost 7 bases; unmatched junction nucleotides: 4. The CDR3 totals 15 residues. Germline assignment: CDR1 DFQATT and CDR2 SNEGSKA (reference sequence). CDR3 in DNA: TGCAGTGCTAGAGATACTAGCGGGAGTCTCGGGGAGCTGTTTTTT. Translated, it gives CSARDTSGSLGELFF.

This clonotype has only a few counts. V gene TRBV7-6 combines with J gene TRBJ1-2; D might be TRBD1 (5 bases). Germline CDR1 reads SGHVS; CDR2 reads FNYEAQ. V was pared by 5 bases and J by 7 bases, with 14 bases between. This CDR3 has 13 amino acids. The DNA of the CDR3 is TGTGCCAGCAGCCCAGTTGGGGGGGTTGGCTACACCTTC. It is translated as CASSPVGGVGYTF.

This clonotype has at least ten counts. At one boundary the junction diverges from the germline segment, which might be a read error. The rearrangement uses TRBV7-2 and TRBJ2-3, with 9 bases identical to TRBD2. In germline, CDR1 is SGHTA, CDR2 FQGNSA. The CDR3 is 16 amino acids. The CDR3 spells CASNLEASGVTDTQYF. In DNA form, the CDR3 reads TGTGCCAGCAACTTAGAGGCTAGCGGGGTCACAGATACGCAGTATTTT.

As for this clonotype: One base away lies a much larger clone, so this may be a sequencing read error. V gene TRBV29-1 combines with J gene TRBJ2-1; a possible D gene is TRBD2 (6 bases). The CDR3 covers 14 residues. Germline V gene data show CDR1 as SQVTM and CDR2 as ANQGSEA. With 7 bases removed from V and 5 bases from J, the gap between germline ends came to 18 bases. CDR3 DNA sequence: TGCAGCGCAGCGGGCGGGATATACCACAATGAGCAGTTCTTC. It specifies CSAAGGIYHNEQFF.

This clonotype was seen ten or more times. The chain has TRBV4-1 and TRBJ2-1; 8 bases fit TRBD2. CDR1 is MGHRA, CDR2 YSYEKL, per germline. The V gene end was trimmed by 1 base and the J gene end by 2 bases; junction bases not matched to a gene: 1. The length of the CDR3 is 15 residues. The CDR3 reads CASSQAAGAYNEQFF. The CDR3 region has the DNA TGCGCCAGCAGCCAAGCAGCGGGGGCCTACAATGAGCAGTTCTTC.

This clonotype was detected many times. V gene TRBV20-1 combines with J gene TRBJ1-3; 8 bases line up with TRBD1. V was pared by 5 bases and J by 3 bases, with 6 bases of the junction left unmatched. Germline V gene sequence: CDR1 DFQATT, CDR2 SNEGSKA (reference sequence). The CDR3 covers 14 residues. The CDR3: CSAPGGAVGNTIYF. The CDR3 region has the DNA TGCAGTGCTCCAGGGGGCGCGGTTGGAAACACCATATATTTT.

This clonotype was counted many times. The rearrangement uses TRBV20-1 and TRBJ2-7; maybe TRBD1 (5 bases). Trimming removed 6 bases from V and 5 bases from J, with 23 bases in between. The CDR3 runs to 15 residues. Germline V CDR1 and CDR2: DFQATT, SNEGSKA (reference sequence). Here the CDR3 reads CSAVGRPEWVHEQYF. Written as DNA, the CDR3 is TGCAGTGCGGTGGGGCGCCCCGAGTGGGTCCACGAGCAGTACTTC.

This clonotype was found many times. V gene TRBV28 combines with J gene TRBJ2-2, with 7 bases aligning to TRBD1. The CDR3 runs 15 residues. CDR1 is MDHEN, CDR2 SYDVKM, per germline. The junction had 6 bases not matched to a gene; V was cut back by 3 bases and J by 5 bases. CDR3 coding DNA: TGTGCCAGCAGTTTGCCGGACAGGTCGACCGGGGAGCTGTTTTTT. It yields the protein CASSLPDRSTGELFF.

This clonotype was found many times. The rearrangement links TRBV25-1 to TRBJ2-1, with D possibly being TRBD2 (6 bases). Trimming took off 2 bases at V and 5 bases at J, with 13 bases between the two ends. From germline, CDR1 is MGHDK and CDR2 SYGVNS. The CDR3 consists of 15 residues. CDR3 sequence (DNA): TGTGCCAGCAGTGAACTGTGGGGGGTGGACAATGAGCAGTTCTTC. Amino acid sequence: CASSELWGVDNEQFF.

This clonotype was picked up many times. This chain links TRBV20-1 with TRBJ2-1; D may be TRBD1 or TRBD2 (5 bases each). The CDR3 is 16 residues long. The germline V gene encodes CDR1 DFQATT and CDR2 SNEGSKA (reference sequence). V was pared by 1 base and J by 9 bases, with 22 bases between. Here the CDR3 DNA reads TGCAGTGCTAGAGGTGGGACGGCAAGAGGGAATGGTGAGCAGTTCTTC. Translated, it gives CSARGGTARGNGEQFF.

This clonotype was recorded at least ten times. This chain uses TRBV7-8 with TRBJ2-1, with D unresolved. V dropped 10 bases and J dropped 5 bases, with 9 bases sitting between them. Per germline, CDR1 SGHVS and CDR2 FQNEAQ. This CDR3 is 11 amino acids long. The CDR3 DNA sequence: TGTGCCACGACCGCTGACAATGAGCAGTTCTTC. This translates into CATTADNEQFF.

Only one count was recorded for this clonotype. A read error may explain this, as a much larger clone is one base away. The chain recombines TRBV28 with TRBJ1-1; weak D call: TRBD1 (6 bases). Germline lookup yields CDR1 MDHEN and CDR2 SYDVKM. V lost 7 bases to trimming and J lost 5 bases, with 17 bases between them. This CDR3 contains 14 residues. The CDR3 sequence: CASIFAGGGTEAFF. The CDR3 DNA reads TGTGCCAGCATTTTTGCCGGGGGCGGGACTGAAGCTTTCTTT.

This clonotype came up many times. The J gene is TRBJ2-1, the V gene TRBV7-9; 8 positions agree with TRBD1. The ends lost 2 bases at V and 9 bases at J; junction bases unmatched: 12. The CDR3 runs 16 residues. CDR1 is SEHNR, CDR2 FQNEAQ, per germline (reference sequence). CDR3 protein: CASSLLGRGRFSEQFF. The CDR3 nucleotides are TGTGCCAGCAGCTTATTAGGCAGGGGGCGGTTCAGTGAGCAGTTCTTC.

The sample holds many counts of this clonotype. The chain employs TRBV6-5 and TRBJ2-1; 7 nucleotides agree with TRBD2. This CDR3 has 14 residues. V was clipped by 0 bases and J by 10 bases; unmatched bases: 6. Germline values: CDR1 MNHEY, CDR2 SVGAGI. The CDR3 DNA sequence: TGTGCCAGCAGTTACTCGACCGGGGGGATAGAGCAGTTCTTC. Translated: CASSYSTGGIEQFF.

This clonotype was picked up many times. The chain links TRBV3-1 to TRBJ1-1, with D tentatively TRBD1 (5 bases). The CDR3 is 15 residues long. CDR1 and CDR2 (germline): LGHDT, YNNKEL (reference sequence). V was shortened by 6 bases and J by 4 bases, with 18 bases between the two germline ends. The DNA of the CDR3 is TGTGCCAGCAGATTGAGGGGCAGGGAGGCCACTGAAGCTTTCTTT. Translated, it gives CASRLRGREATEAFF.

Concerning this clonotype itself: This could be a read error, since a much larger clone is one nucleotide away. The V and J genes are TRBV12-3 or TRBV12-4 and TRBJ1-2; no reliable D call. V dropped 3 bases and J dropped 2 bases, with 7 bases sitting between them. The CDR3 is made up of 13 amino acids. The CDR3 nucleotides read TGTGCCAGCAGTTTTACCAGGAACTATGGCTACACCTTC. Its protein is CASSFTRNYGYTF.

The chain has TRBV4-3 and TRBJ1-3; maybe TRBD1 (5 bases). Germline CDR1 LGHNA, CDR2 YSLEER. The ends were cut back, 1 base at V and 4 bases at J, with 14 bases in the middle. This CDR3 has 16 residues. The CDR3 sequence: CASSQGSGTVGNTIYF. CDR3 nucleotides: TGCGCCAGCAGCCAAGGCTCCGGGACGGTGGGAAACACCATATATTTT.

In its sample, this clonotype was seen many times. The CDR3 bases are TGTGCCATCAGTGAGTTAGACAATGAGCAGTTCTTC. Translation gives CAISELDNEQFF. The J gene is TRBJ2-1, the V gene TRBV10-3; D unclear. Trimming removed 1 base at V and 5 bases at J, with 3 bases between. CDR1 and CDR2 from the germline V gene are ENHRY and SYGVKD. This CDR3 comprises 12 residues.

In its sample, this clonotype was seen many times. The CDR3 spells CASSYRRTSGSFYEQFF. The CDR3 DNA reads as TGTGCCAGCAGTTACCGCCGGACTAGCGGGAGTTTCTATGAGCAGTTCTTC. The chain joins TRBV6-5 to TRBJ2-1, with 13 bases that match TRBD2. The V segment lost 2 bases and the J segment 8 bases; nucleotides outside the gene matches: 9. CDR3 length: 17 amino acids. Germline V lookup: CDR1 MNHEY, CDR2 SVGAGI.

The sample holds many counts of this clonotype. The V and J genes are TRBV2 and TRBJ2-3, with a tentative D call TRBD2 (5 bases). CDR1 is SNHLY and CDR2 is FYNNEI in the germline V gene. The V end lost 1 base, the J end lost 1 base, and 6 bases lay between the germline ends. This CDR3 contains 14 residues. DNA for the CDR3: TGTGCCAGCAGTGAAGGGCGGGGCACAGATACGCAGTATTTT. Amino acids: CASSEGRGTDTQYF.

The V gene is TRBV9, the J gene TRBJ2-1; 9 positions agree with TRBD1. Losses at the gene ends were 3 bases for V and 5 bases for J; bases not matched to a gene: 6. Germline values: CDR1 SGDLS, CDR2 YYNGEE. The CDR3 covers 15 residues. The CDR3 protein is CASSARQGGNNEQFF. Written as DNA, the CDR3 is TGTGCCAGCAGCGCACGACAGGGGGGTAACAATGAGCAGTTCTTC. Supplemented by reference TRBV9 and TRBJ2-1, the full variable domain reads DSGVTQTPKHLITATGQRVTLRCSPRSGDLSVYWYQQSLDQGLQFLIQYYNGEERAKGNILERFSAQQFPDLHSELNLSSLELGDSALYFCASSARQGGNNEQFFGPGTRLTVL.

This clonotype was recorded at least ten times. The CDR3 protein is CSAVPGWVYNEQFF. CDR3 nucleotides: TGCAGTGCTGTTCCGGGATGGGTCTACAATGAGCAGTTCTTC. The genes are TRBV20-1 and TRBJ2-1, with D tentatively TRBD2 (5 bases). Looked up from germline, CDR1 is DFQATT and CDR2 is SNEGSKA (reference sequence). The CDR3 contains 14 residues. V was cut by 5 bases and J by 3 bases, with 14 bases left in between.

This clonotype was found many times. V and J are TRBV20-1 and TRBJ2-7; 7 bases are shared with TRBD1. Germline CDR1 is DFQATT and CDR2 is SNEGSKA (reference sequence). The CDR3 is 10 residues long. V was pared by 4 bases and J by 6 bases, with 0 bases of the junction left unmatched. The CDR3 loop reads CSATGGEQYF. In nucleotides, the CDR3 is TGCAGTGCTACAGGGGGCGAGCAGTACTTC.

This clonotype was counted many times. The chain recombines TRBV7-3 with TRBJ2-2; perhaps TRBD2 as D (6 bases). Germline V lookup: CDR1 SGHTA, CDR2 FQGTGA. The CDR3 runs to 14 residues. Trimming shortened V by 5 bases and J by 4 bases, and 11 bases separated the two germline ends. The CDR3 protein is CASSPMGGTGELFF. The CDR3 coding sequence is TGTGCCAGCAGCCCCATGGGGGGCACCGGGGAGCTGTTTTTT.

Only a few counts were recorded for this clonotype. The V and J genes are TRBV7-3 and TRBJ2-3; the D gene could be TRBD1 or TRBD2 (6 bases each). The CDR3 covers 16 residues. Per germline, CDR1 SGHTA and CDR2 FQGTGA. Trimming shortened V by 2 bases and J by 0 bases, and 12 bases separated the two germline ends. The CDR3 region is CASSLYPGASTDTQYF. CDR3 nucleotides: TGTGCCAGCAGCTTATATCCGGGGGCTAGCACAGATACGCAGTATTTT.